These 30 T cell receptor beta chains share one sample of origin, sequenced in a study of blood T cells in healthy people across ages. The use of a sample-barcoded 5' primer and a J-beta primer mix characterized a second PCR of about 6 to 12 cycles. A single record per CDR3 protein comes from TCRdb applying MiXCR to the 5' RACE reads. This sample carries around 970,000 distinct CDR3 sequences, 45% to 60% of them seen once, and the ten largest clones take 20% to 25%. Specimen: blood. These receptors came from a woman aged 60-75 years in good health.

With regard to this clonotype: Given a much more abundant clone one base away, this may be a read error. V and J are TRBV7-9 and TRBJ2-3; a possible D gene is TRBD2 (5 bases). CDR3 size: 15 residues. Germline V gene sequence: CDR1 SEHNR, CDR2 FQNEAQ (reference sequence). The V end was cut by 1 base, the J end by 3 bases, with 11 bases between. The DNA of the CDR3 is TGTGCCAGCAGCTTAGGACGAGCGGCTACAGATACGCAGTATTTT. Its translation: CASSLGRAATDTQYF. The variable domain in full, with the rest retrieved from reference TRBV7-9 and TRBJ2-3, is DTGVSQNPRHKITKRGQNVTFRCDPISEHNRLYWYRQTLGQGPEFLTYFQNEAQLEKSRLLSDRFSAERPKGSFSTLEIQRTEQGDSAMYLCASSLGRAATDTQYFGPGTRLTVL.

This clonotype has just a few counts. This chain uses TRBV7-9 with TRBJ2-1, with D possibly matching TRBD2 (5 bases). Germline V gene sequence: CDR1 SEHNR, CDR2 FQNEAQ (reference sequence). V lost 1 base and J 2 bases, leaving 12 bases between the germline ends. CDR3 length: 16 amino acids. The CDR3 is CASSLGIGSPYNEQFF. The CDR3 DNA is TGTGCCAGCAGCTTAGGTATTGGGAGCCCCTACAATGAGCAGTTCTTC.

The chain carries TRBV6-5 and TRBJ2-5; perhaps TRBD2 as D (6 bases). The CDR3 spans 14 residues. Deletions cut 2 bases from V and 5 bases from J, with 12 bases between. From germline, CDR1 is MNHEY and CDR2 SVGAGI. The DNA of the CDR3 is TGTGCCAGCAGTTACAGTAGCGGTGGGGAGACCCAGTACTTC. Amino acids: CASSYSSGGETQYF.

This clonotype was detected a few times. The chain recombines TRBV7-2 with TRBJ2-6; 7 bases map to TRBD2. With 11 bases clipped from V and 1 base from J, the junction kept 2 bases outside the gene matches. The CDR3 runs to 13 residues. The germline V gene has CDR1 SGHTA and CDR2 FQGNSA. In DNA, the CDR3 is TGTGCCGGACTAGTATCTGGGGCCAACGTCCTGACTTTC. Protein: CAGLVSGANVLTF.

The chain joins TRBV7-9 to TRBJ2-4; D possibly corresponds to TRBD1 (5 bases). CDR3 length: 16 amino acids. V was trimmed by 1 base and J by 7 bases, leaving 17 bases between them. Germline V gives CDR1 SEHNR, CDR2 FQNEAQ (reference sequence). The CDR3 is CASSLVSSNKGNIQYF. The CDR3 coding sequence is TGTGCCAGCAGCTTAGTATCCAGTAACAAGGGGAACATTCAGTACTTC.

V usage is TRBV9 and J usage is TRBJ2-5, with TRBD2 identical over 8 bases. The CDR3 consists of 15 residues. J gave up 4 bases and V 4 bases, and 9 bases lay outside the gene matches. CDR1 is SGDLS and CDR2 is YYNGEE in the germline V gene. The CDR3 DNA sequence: TGTGCCAGCAGCACGAGCGGGAGCGGGGTAGAGACCCAGTACTTC. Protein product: CASSTSGSGVETQYF.

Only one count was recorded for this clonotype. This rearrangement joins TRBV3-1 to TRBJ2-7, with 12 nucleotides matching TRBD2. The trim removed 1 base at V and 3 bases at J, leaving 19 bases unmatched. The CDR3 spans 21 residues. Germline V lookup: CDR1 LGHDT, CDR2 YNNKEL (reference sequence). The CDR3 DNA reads TGTGCCAGCAGCCAAGGTTCCGGCGGACTAGCGGGATCATTAGCTTTCTACGAGCAGTACTTC. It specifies CASSQGSGGLAGSLAFYEQYF.

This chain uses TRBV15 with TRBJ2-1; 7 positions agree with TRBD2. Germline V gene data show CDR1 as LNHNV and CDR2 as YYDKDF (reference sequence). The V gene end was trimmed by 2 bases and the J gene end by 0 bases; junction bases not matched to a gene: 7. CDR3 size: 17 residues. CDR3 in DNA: TGTGCCACCAGCAGAAACCTAGCGGCAAGCTCCTACAATGAGCAGTTCTTC. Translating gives CATSRNLAASSYNEQFF.

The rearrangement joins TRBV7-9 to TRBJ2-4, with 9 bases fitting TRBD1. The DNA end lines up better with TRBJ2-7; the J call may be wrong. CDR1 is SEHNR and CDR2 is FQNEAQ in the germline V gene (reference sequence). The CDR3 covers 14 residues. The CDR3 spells CASRSGQGFYEQYF. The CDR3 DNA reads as TGTGCCAGCAGATCGGGACAGGGATTCTACGAGCAGTACTTC.

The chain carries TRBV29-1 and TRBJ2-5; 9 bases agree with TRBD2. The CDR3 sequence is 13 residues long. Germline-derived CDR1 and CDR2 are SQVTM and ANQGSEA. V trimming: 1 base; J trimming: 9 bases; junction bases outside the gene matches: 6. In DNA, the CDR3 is TGCAGCGTTGAAGTCGATAGCGGGAGATCCCAGTACTTC. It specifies CSVEVDSGRSQYF.

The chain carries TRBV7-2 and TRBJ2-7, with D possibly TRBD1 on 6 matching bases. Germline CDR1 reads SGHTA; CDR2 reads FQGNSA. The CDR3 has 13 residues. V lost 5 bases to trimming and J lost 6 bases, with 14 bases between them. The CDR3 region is CASSPPWGLEQYF. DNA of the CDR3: TGTGCCAGCAGCCCCCCCTGGGGGCTCGAGCAGTACTTC.

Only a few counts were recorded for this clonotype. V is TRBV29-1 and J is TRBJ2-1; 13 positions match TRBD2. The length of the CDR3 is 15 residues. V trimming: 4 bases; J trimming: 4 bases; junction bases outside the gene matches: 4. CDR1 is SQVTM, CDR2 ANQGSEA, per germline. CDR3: CSVGGLAGRYNEQFF. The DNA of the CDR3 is TGCAGCGTTGGGGGACTAGCGGGAAGATACAATGAGCAGTTCTTC.

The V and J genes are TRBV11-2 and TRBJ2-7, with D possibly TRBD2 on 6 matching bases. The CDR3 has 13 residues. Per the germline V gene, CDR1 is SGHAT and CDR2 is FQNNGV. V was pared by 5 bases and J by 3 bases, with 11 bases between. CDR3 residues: CASSPSSVYEQYF. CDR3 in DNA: TGTGCCAGCAGCCCTTCTAGCGTCTACGAGCAGTACTTC.

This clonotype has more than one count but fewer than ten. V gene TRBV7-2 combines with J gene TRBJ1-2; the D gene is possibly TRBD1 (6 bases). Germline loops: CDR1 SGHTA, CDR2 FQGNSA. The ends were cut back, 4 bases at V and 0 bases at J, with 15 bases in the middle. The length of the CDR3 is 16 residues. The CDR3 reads CASSSRDRPTNYGYTF. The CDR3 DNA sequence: TGTGCCAGCAGCTCCCGTGACAGGCCCACTAACTATGGCTACACCTTC.

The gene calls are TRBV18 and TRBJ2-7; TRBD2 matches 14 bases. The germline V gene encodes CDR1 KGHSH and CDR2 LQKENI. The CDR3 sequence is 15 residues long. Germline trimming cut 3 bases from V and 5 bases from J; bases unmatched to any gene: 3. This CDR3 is CASSPGLAGADEQYF. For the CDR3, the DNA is TGTGCCAGCTCACCGGGACTAGCGGGAGCAGACGAGCAGTACTTC.

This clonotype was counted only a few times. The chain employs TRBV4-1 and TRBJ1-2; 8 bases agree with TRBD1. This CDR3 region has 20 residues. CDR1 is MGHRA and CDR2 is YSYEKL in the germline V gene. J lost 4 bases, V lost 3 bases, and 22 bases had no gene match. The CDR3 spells CASSHRTPTGGTRLSYGYTF. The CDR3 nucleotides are TGCGCCAGCAGCCATCGAACCCCCACAGGGGGAACGAGATTAAGCTATGGCTACACCTTC.

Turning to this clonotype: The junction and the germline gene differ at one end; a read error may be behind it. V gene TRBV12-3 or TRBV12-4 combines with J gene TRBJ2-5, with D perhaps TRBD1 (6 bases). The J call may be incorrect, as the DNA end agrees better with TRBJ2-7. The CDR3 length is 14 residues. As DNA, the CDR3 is TGTGCCGGCAGTTTCACAGGGAATCCCGGCGAGCAGTACTTC. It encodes CAGSFTGNPGEQYF.

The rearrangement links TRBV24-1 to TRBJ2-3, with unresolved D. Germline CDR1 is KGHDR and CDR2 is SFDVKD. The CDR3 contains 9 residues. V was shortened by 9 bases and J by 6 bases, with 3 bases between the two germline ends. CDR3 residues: CATRDTQYF. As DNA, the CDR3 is TGTGCCACCCGCGATACGCAGTATTTT.

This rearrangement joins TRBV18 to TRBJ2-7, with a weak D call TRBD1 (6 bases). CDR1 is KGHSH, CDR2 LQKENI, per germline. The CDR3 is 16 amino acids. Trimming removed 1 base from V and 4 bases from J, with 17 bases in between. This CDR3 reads CASSPQRRTVKYEQYF. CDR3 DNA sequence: TGTGCCAGCTCACCACAACGAAGGACAGTAAAATACGAGCAGTACTTC. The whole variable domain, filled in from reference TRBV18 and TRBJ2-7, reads NAGVMQNPRHLVRRRGQEARLRCSPMKGHSHVYWYRQLPEEGLKFMVYLQKENIIDESGMPKERFSAEFPKEGPSILRIQQVVRGDSAAYFCASSPQRRTVKYEQYFGPGTRLTVT.

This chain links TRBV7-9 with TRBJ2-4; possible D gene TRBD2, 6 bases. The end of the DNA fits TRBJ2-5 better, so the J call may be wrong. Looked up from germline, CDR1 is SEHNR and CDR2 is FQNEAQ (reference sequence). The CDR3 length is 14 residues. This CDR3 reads CASLKVAAQETQYF. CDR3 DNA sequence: TGTGCCAGCCTGAAGGTAGCGGCACAAGAGACCCAGTACTTC.

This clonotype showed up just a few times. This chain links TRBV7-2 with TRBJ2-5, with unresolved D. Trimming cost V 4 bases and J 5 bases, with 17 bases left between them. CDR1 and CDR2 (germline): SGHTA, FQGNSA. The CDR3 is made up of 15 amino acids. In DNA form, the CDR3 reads TGTGCCAGCAGCTACCAAAGCAGCGTTGGGGAGACCCAGTACTTC. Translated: CASSYQSSVGETQYF. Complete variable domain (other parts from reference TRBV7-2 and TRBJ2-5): GAGVSQSPSNKVTEKGKDVELRCDPISGHTALYWYRQSLGQGLEFLIYFQGNSAPDKSGLPSDRFSAERTGGSVSTLTIQRTQQEDSAVYLCASSYQSSVGETQYFGPGTRLLVL.

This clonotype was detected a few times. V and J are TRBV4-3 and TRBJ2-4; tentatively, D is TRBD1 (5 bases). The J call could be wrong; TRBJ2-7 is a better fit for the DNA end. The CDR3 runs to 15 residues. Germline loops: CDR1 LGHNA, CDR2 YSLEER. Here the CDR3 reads CASSKRGGEAHEQYF. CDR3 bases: TGCGCCAGCAGCAAAAGGGGCGGAGAGGCCCACGAGCAGTACTTC.

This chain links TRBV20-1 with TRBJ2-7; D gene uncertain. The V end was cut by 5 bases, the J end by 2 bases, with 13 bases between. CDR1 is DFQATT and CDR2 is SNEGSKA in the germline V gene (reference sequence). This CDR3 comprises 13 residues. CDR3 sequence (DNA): TGCAGTGCTCCATTTCGAGGTACCTACGAGCAGTACTTC. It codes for CSAPFRGTYEQYF.

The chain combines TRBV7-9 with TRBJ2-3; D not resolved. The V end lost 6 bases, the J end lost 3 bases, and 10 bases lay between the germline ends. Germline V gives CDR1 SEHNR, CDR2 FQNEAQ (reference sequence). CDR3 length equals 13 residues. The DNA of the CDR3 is TGTGCCAGCAGTCCGCTAGAGACAGATACGCAGTATTTT. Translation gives CASSPLETDTQYF.

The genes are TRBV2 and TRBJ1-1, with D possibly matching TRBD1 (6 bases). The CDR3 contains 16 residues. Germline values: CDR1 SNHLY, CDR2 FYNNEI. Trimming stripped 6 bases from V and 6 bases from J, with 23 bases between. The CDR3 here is CASRRGQPHWDAEAFF. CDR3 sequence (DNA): TGTGCCAGCAGGAGGGGACAACCCCACTGGGATGCTGAAGCTTTCTTT.

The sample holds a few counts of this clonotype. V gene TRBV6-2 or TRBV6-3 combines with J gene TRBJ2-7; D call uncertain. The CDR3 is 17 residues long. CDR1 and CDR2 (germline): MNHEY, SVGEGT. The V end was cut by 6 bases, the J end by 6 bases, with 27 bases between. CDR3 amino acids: CASSWPGSTQYFVEQYF. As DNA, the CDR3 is TGTGCCAGCAGCTGGCCTGGGTCGACTCAGTACTTCGTCGAGCAGTACTTC.

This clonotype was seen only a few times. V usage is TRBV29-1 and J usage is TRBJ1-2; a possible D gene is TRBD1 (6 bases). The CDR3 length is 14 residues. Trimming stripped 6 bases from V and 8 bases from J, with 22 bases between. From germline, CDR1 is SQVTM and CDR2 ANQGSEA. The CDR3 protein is CSVVTGQRIGGYTF. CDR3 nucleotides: TGCAGCGTCGTTACTGGACAGCGAATAGGCGGCTACACCTTC.

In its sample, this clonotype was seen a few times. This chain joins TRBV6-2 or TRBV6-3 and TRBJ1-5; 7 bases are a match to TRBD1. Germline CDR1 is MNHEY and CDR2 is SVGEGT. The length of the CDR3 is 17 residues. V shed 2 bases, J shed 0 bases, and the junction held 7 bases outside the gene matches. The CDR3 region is CASSYIRGRDSNQPQHF. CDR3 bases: TGTGCCAGCAGTTACATTAGGGGGCGAGATAGCAATCAGCCCCAGCATTTT.

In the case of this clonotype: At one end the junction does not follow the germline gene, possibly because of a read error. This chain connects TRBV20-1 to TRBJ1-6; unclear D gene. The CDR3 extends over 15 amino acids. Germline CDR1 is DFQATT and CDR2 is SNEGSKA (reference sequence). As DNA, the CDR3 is TGCAGTGCTGGAGATGCGGGGTCCTATAATTCACCCCTCCACTTT. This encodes CSAGDAGSYNSPLHF.

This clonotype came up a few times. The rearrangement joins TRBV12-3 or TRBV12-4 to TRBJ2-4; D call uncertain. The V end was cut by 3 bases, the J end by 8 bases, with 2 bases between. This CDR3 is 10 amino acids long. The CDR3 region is CASSLDIQYF. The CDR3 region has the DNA TGTGCCAGCAGTTTGGACATTCAGTACTTC.